This record concerns one TCR beta chain sequence. Its antigen remains unidentified. Nothing much larger sits one base from this clone, and base qualities are not available. The sample is drawn from a study of T cell responses to AZD1222 COVID-19 vaccine (dated by TCRdb to the early 2020s). For the wider study: AZD1222 recipients whose second dose came at about 4 weeks and those whose second dose came at about 12 weeks were combined into one group, since spike-specific TCR depth and breadth did not differ between the two schedules. TCR sequencing was performed for 230 to 250 trial participants, of whom about 210 were given two doses of AZD1222 and approximately 25 were given two doses of MenACWY control vaccine. Trial participants were enrolled by age into 18-55, 56-69 and 70-plus year subgroups, with roughly 150, 30 and 60 TCR-sequenced participants respectively. Beyond this particular receptor, the publication reports: Most participants were white British and females outnumbered males, and the authors suggested that clonal diversity may have been underestimated. Only six or seven AZD1222 recipients were SARS-CoV-2 seropositive at baseline, limiting conclusions about previously exposed vaccinees. No day 14 peak-response samples were available, so repertoires were characterized only after the peak T cell response. The vaccine-associated CD4 TCRs covered the entire spike protein, and the dominant responses fell in regions 160-218 and 743-854. Reportedly, close to half of the unique spike-specific TCRs recognized epitopes lying outside the regions that are mutated in the B.1.351 and B.1.1.7 variants. After two AZD1222 doses, spike-specific TCR breadth and depth were significantly higher than at day 0 and than in MenACWY recipients. The 56-69-year group was small, and its depth increase did not reach significance, likely because of low power.

Taken from the germline V gene (reference sequence), the CDR1 and CDR2 loops are LNHDA and SQIVND. Trimming costs V 3 bases and J 2 bases, and their ends lie 10 bases apart. The cysteine opens and the phenylalanine closes a CDR3 of 14 amino acids. The read is trimmed to its CDR3 DNA, 42 bases read in frame from base 1. What this sample's time point label stands for: baseline before first vaccination. Vaccinee samples came from UK trials COV001 and COV002, including a single-blind randomized controlled phase 2/3 trial of AZD1222 (ChAdOx1 nCoV-19) in healthy adults. For TCRbeta chain sequencing, PBMC samples were collected from trial participants at day 0 and at day 28 after the second dose. The CDR3 regions of human TCRbeta chains were analyzed by immunosequencing. The authors' analysis ran thus. TCRs in the repertoires were matched against a reference library of SARS-CoV-2-specific TCRs that had been generated with the MIRA antigen-specificity platform. Breadth was defined as the fraction of unique TCRs that were SARS-CoV-2-associated, and depth was defined as the fraction of total T cells that were SARS-CoV-2-associated. Each spike-specific TCR was assigned to its reactive spike region and to a CD4 or CD8 class using the MIRA data. Log10-transformed breadth and depth values were compared by one-way ANOVA with Sidak's multiple comparisons tests. Held by TCRdb, this immuneACCESS table contains in-frame sequences only and omits some clones. Under half of the omission traces to an unresolved V gene where checked; the cause of the rest is unknown. V, J and clone size reflect that table, while D and trimming were determined from the DNA. The sample table holds nearly 110,000 clones, of which about nine tenths were seen once. In total, the top ten clones hold 3.5% to 4.5% of the sample.

The chain couples TRBV19 to TRBJ1-2; TRBD1 is a possible D gene, resting on 5 matching bases. This sequence was found in an adult in good health. The sequencing here drew on peripheral blood, taken on day 0 of AZD1222 vaccination. For the CDR3, the sequence is CASSMARGNYGYTF. In nucleotide form, the sequence is TGTGCCAGTAGTATGGCGCGGGGGAACTATGGCTACACCTTC.